This T cell receptor (beta chain) was captured by sequencing in a study of CD8+CD57+ T cells in acquired aplastic anemia. The study's findings and limits: Patients and controls shared some 30 CD8+ CDR3 sequences, highly expressed in patients.

The CDR3 spans 14 residues. From germline, CDR1 is SNHLY and CDR2 FYNNEI. Trimming cost V 7 bases and J 0 bases, with 12 bases left between them. The template used for profiling TCR beta VDJ and CDR3 was genomic DNA. TCRdb re-derived calls from the reads in MiXCR, one entry per CDR3 protein. The sample has 95,000 to 150,000 distinct CDR3 sequences, 30% to 45% seen once. For sequencing, patients were chosen who had shown expansion of CD8+CD57+ cells by flow cytometry. This clonotype was counted a single time. Its antigen is undetermined. The TCR comes from a human donor with aplastic anemia. The material sequenced was sorted CD4+, CD8+, or CD8+CD57+ T cells (not recorded which) from PBMCs. The rearrangement uses TRBV2 and TRBJ1-1; D not resolved. CDR3 DNA sequence: TGTGCCAGCAAGATGGCACTATTGAACACTGAAGCTTTCTTT. It is translated as CASKMALLNTEAFF.